These 31 T cell receptor beta chains came from one sample sequenced in a study of metastatic and nonmetastatic thyroid tumors. Thyroid surgery was performed in patients who had received no treatment beforehand. Using MiXCR, TCRdb reanalyzed the PCR reads. The sample has around 40,000 clones, approximately 18% seen once; the top ten hold 5% to 8%. Sequences were obtained from blood. The receptor set was obtained from a male donor with papillary thyroid cancer or a benign thyroid nodule (not recorded which). Some clones in this sample may be carry-over from other donors' samples.

This chain uses TRBV6-1 with TRBJ2-5, with a tentative D call TRBD2 (6 bases). The germline V and J ends were trimmed by 7 bases and 12 bases, with 30 bases remaining between them. The CDR3 loop spans 16 amino acids. Germline CDR1 reads MNHNS; CDR2 reads SASEGT. This chain's CDR3 is CASTKERGLVGETKYF. The CDR3 DNA follows: TGTGCCAGCACAAAAGAAAGGGGACTGGTCGGAGAGACAAAGTACTTC.

This clone has ten or more counts. In DNA, the CDR3 is TGCAGTGCTGGGGGTATTTCCTACGAGCAGTACTTC. Protein: CSAGGISYEQYF. The rearrangement links TRBV20-1 to TRBJ2-7, with D perhaps TRBD1 or TRBD2 (5 bases each). This CDR3 region has 12 residues. V lost 5 bases and J 1 base, leaving 9 bases between the germline ends. The germline gives CDR1 DFQATT, CDR2 SNEGSKA (reference sequence).

This clone was observed at least ten times. The chain couples TRBV4-2 to TRBJ2-1; a weak D match, TRBD2 (5 bases). This CDR3 region has 16 residues. The V end lost 2 bases, the J end lost 3 bases, and 14 bases lay between the germline ends. CDR1 is LGHNA and CDR2 is YNFKEQ in the germline V gene. The DNA for the CDR3 is TGTGCCAGCAGCCAACCGCGGGCGGCGAACTACAATGAGCAGTTCTTC. As protein: CASSQPRAANYNEQFF.

By sample share, this clone is medium-sized. V and J are TRBV20-1 and TRBJ2-7; D not resolved. From germline, CDR1 is DFQATT and CDR2 SNEGSKA (reference sequence). The CDR3 has 11 residues. V dropped 5 bases and J dropped 3 bases, with 8 bases sitting between them. CDR3 sequence (DNA): TGCAGTGCTTCCTGGAACTACGAGCAGTACTTC. Translated, it gives CSASWNYEQYF.

The chain couples TRBV20-1 to TRBJ1-2, with D maybe TRBD1 (5 bases). The germline gives CDR1 DFQATT, CDR2 SNEGSKA (reference sequence). Trimming pared 1 base from V and 7 bases from J, leaving 10 bases between. The CDR3 runs to 12 residues. This chain's CDR3 is CSARGGGGGYTF. In nucleotides, the CDR3 is TGCAGTGCTAGAGGGGGGGGTGGTGGCTACACCTTC.

This clone was detected many times. The chain is built from TRBV6-1 and TRBJ1-3; unclear D gene. Germline-derived CDR1 and CDR2 are MNHNS and SASEGT. The CDR3 spans 12 residues. The germline V and J ends were trimmed by 6 bases and 3 bases, with 6 bases remaining between them. The CDR3: CASRSGGNTIYF. Here the CDR3 DNA reads TGTGCCAGCAGATCAGGTGGAAACACCATATATTTT.

This clone was found many times. The gene calls are TRBV11-3 and TRBJ2-3; 8 nucleotides agree with TRBD2. Germline V gene lookup returns CDR1 SGHNT and CDR2 YENEEA. The trim removed 1 base at V and 2 bases at J, leaving 8 bases unmatched. The CDR3 extends over 17 amino acids. In nucleotides, the CDR3 is TGTGCCAGCAGCTTAGTGGGGGGTAGCGGGACCACAGATACGCAGTATTTT. This gives the protein CASSLVGGSGTTDTQYF.

This clone was detected ten times or more. This sequence joins TRBV20-1 and TRBJ1-1; TRBD1 might be the D (5 bases). CDR3 length: 10 amino acids. CDR1 and CDR2 from the germline V gene are DFQATT and SNEGSKA (reference sequence). The CDR3 sequence is CRGGTAEAFF. The CDR3 DNA is TGCAGGGGAGGGACCGCTGAAGCTTTCTTT.

In regard to this clone: A much bigger clone sits one base away, suggesting this may be a read error. The sample contains more than one DNA sequence encoding this CDR3. The rearrangement links TRBV4-2 to TRBJ2-1; 10 positions match TRBD2. This CDR3 comprises 16 residues. Germline trimming cut 2 bases from V and 7 bases from J; bases unmatched to any gene: 8. Looked up from germline, CDR1 is LGHNA and CDR2 is YNFKEQ. CDR3: CASSQQGLAGENEQFF. As DNA, the CDR3 is TGTGCCAGCAGCCAACAGGGGCTAGCGGGGGAAAATGAGCAGTTCTTC.

This clone was counted ten times or more. V and J are TRBV4-1 and TRBJ2-4; D is possibly TRBD1 (5 bases). The CDR3 has 15 residues. Per the germline V gene, CDR1 is MGHRA and CDR2 is YSYEKL. Trimming took off 0 bases at V and 6 bases at J, with 12 bases between the two ends. CDR3 protein: CASSQDPDNTNIQYF. The DNA of the CDR3 is TGCGCCAGCAGCCAAGATCCGGACAACACAAACATTCAGTACTTC.

This clone was observed at least ten times. The rearrangement links TRBV27 to TRBJ2-5, with 9 bases aligning to TRBD1. This CDR3 is 18 amino acids long. Per the germline V gene, CDR1 is MNHEY and CDR2 is SMNVEV (reference sequence). V was pared by 0 bases and J by 1 base, with 9 bases of the junction left unmatched. The CDR3 reads CASSLSGQGRQGQETQYF. CDR3 bases: TGTGCCAGCAGTTTATCGGGACAGGGAAGACAGGGCCAAGAGACCCAGTACTTC.

This clone showed up many times. The chain employs TRBV20-1 and TRBJ2-7, with TRBD2 matching over 10 bases. The CDR3 consists of 12 residues. From germline, CDR1 is DFQATT and CDR2 SNEGSKA (reference sequence). The V segment lost 2 bases and the J segment 7 bases; nucleotides outside the gene matches: 2. CDR3 nucleotide sequence: TGCAGTGCTAGACTAGCGGGAGTTGAGCAGTACTTC. Its protein is CSARLAGVEQYF.

A note on this clone: The junction departs from germline at one end; a sequencing error may be responsible. This rearrangement joins TRBV11-3 to TRBJ2-3; weak D call: TRBD2 (5 bases). This CDR3 comprises 15 residues. From germline, CDR1 is SGHNT and CDR2 YENEEA. The CDR3 DNA reads as TGTGCCAACAGCTTCGTCGGAGGCAGCACAGATACGCAGTATTTT. This sequence encodes CANSFVGGSTDTQYF.

This clone was seen a few times. The chain uses TRBV12-5 and TRBJ1-3; D gene unclear. The length of the CDR3 is 13 residues. Germline loops: CDR1 LGHNT, CDR2 FRNRAP. The germline V and J ends were trimmed by 1 base and 2 bases, with 3 bases remaining between them. CDR3 amino acids: CASGLGAGNTIYF. CDR3 sequence (DNA): TGTGCTAGTGGTTTGGGGGCTGGAAACACCATATATTTT.

The chain combines TRBV20-1 with TRBJ2-1; tentatively, D is TRBD2 (6 bases). V was shortened by 1 base and J by 6 bases, with 10 bases between the two germline ends. The CDR3 runs 13 residues. Germline assignment: CDR1 DFQATT and CDR2 SNEGSKA (reference sequence). CDR3 amino acids: CSARGLDRNEQFF. For the CDR3, the DNA is TGCAGTGCTAGAGGACTAGATCGCAATGAGCAGTTCTTC.

This clone was detected many times. The rearrangement links TRBV9 to TRBJ2-7; 8 bases fit TRBD2. The CDR3 totals 14 residues. With 2 bases clipped from V and 0 bases from J, the junction kept 1 base outside the gene matches. Germline loops: CDR1 SGDLS, CDR2 YYNGEE. DNA of the CDR3: TGTGCCAGCAGCGTTAGCGGGAACTCCTACGAGCAGTACTTC. This gives the protein CASSVSGNSYEQYF.

Notes on this clone: This may come from a read error, since a much larger clone is one base off. CDR3 coding DNA: TGTGCCAGCAGTGACCGGAAAACCGGGGAGCTGTTTTTC. As protein: CASSDRKTGELFF. V is TRBV6-4 and J is TRBJ2-2; D perhaps matches TRBD2 (5 bases). Looked up from germline, CDR1 is MRHNA and CDR2 is SNTAGT. The CDR3 covers 13 residues.

Of note for this clone: Its ends do not fully match the called genes, so a read error is possible. This chain connects TRBV5-1 to TRBJ2-3; weak D call: TRBD1 (6 bases). The length of the CDR3 is 15 residues. CDR1 SGHRS and CDR2 YFSETQ come from the germline V gene. The CDR3 here is CSSSFPWGHTDTQYF. DNA for the CDR3: TGCTCCAGCAGCTTCCCGTGGGGACACACAGATACGCAGTATTTT.

This clone was found a few times. One end of the junction does not line up with germline, which may come from a read error. The chain carries TRBV5-1 and TRBJ2-6; TRBD2 is a possible D gene (6 bases). From germline, CDR1 is SGHRS and CDR2 YFSETQ. The CDR3 sequence is 16 residues long. The CDR3 DNA reads TGCGCCAGCAGTTGGGACTGGGACCCTGGGGCCAAAGTCCTGACTTTC. Translated, it gives CASSWDWDPGAKVLTF.

The V gene is TRBV30, the J gene TRBJ1-1, with D unresolved. Germline values: CDR1 GTSNPN, CDR2 SVGIG (reference sequence). The CDR3 is 13 residues long. Trimming left V 4 bases short and J 5 bases short, with 14 bases between. Written as DNA, the CDR3 is TGTGCCTGGACCGCGGGTTGGGCAACTGAAGCTTTCTTT. The encoded protein is CAWTAGWATEAFF.

This clone was detected ten times or more. The chain combines TRBV19 with TRBJ2-3, with TRBD2 matching over 11 bases. The CDR3 consists of 14 residues. V gave up 8 bases and J gave up 3 bases; unmatched junction bases: 4. Germline V gene lookup returns CDR1 LNHDA and CDR2 SQIVND (reference sequence). CDR3 residues: CASGRLAGTDTQYF. The CDR3 bases are TGTGCCAGTGGGAGACTAGCGGGAACAGATACGCAGTATTTT.

The chain uses TRBV6-1 and TRBJ2-7; 8 bases line up with TRBD1. This CDR3 comprises 13 residues. The ends lost 4 bases at V and 7 bases at J; junction bases unmatched: 6. The V gene's germline CDR1 is MNHNS and CDR2 SASEGT. The CDR3 coding sequence is TGTGCCAGCAGTGGCCCAGGGGGCTTGGAGCAGTACTTC. Its translation is CASSGPGGLEQYF.

This clone was detected a few times. The rearrangement joins TRBV6-2 or TRBV6-3 to TRBJ1-6; 7 nucleotides match TRBD1. The CDR3 is made up of 17 amino acids. Germline trimming cut 4 bases from V and 4 bases from J; bases unmatched to any gene: 10. From germline, CDR1 is MNHEY and CDR2 SVGEGT. The CDR3: CASSFDRATEYNSPLHF. CDR3 nucleotide sequence: TGTGCCAGCAGTTTCGACAGGGCCACCGAATATAATTCACCCCTCCACTTT.

This clone has at least ten counts. The V and J genes are TRBV27 and TRBJ1-2; a weak D match, TRBD1 (5 bases). V was clipped by 4 bases and J by 4 bases, with 19 bases between them. Looked up from germline, CDR1 is MNHEY and CDR2 is SMNVEV (reference sequence). CDR3 length: 16 amino acids. The CDR3 region is CASSSGPLGGLYGYTF. Here the CDR3 DNA reads TGTGCCAGCAGTTCCGGGCCGCTCGGGGGACTCTATGGCTACACCTTC.

By frequency in the sample, this clone is medium-sized. V gene TRBV19 combines with J gene TRBJ1-2, with 9 bases identical to TRBD1. CDR3 length equals 15 residues. V was clipped by 4 bases and J by 2 bases; unmatched bases: 5. Germline CDR1 is LNHDA and CDR2 is SQIVND (reference sequence). The CDR3 spells CASSTGQGNNYGYTF. CDR3 DNA: TGTGCCAGTAGTACGGGACAGGGAAACAACTATGGCTACACCTTC.

As regards this clone: A much more abundant neighbour one base away suggests this may be a read error. The chain carries TRBV14 and TRBJ2-5; D is unclear. CDR3 length equals 12 residues. Trimming shortened V by 6 bases and J by 1 base, and 6 bases separated the two germline ends. Germline CDR1 and CDR2: SGHDN and FVKESK. CDR3 in amino acids: CASRESQETQYF. CDR3 bases: TGTGCCAGCAGGGAATCCCAAGAGACCCAGTACTTC. Based on the CDR3 plus reference TRBV14 and TRBJ2-5, the full variable domain is EAGVTQFPSHSVIEKGQTVTLRCDPISGHDNLYWYRRVMGKEIKFLLHFVKESKQDESGMPNNRFLAERTGGTYSTLKVQPAELEDSGVYFCASRESQETQYFGPGTRLLVL.

This clone appeared many times. The genes are TRBV28 and TRBJ1-1, with 7 bases aligning to TRBD1. The V gene's germline CDR1 is MDHEN and CDR2 SYDVKM. The CDR3 sequence is 13 residues long. Germline trimming cut 7 bases from V and 7 bases from J; bases unmatched to any gene: 9. The CDR3 region is CASTRQGPHEAFF. The CDR3 DNA sequence: TGTGCCAGCACTCGACAGGGACCCCATGAAGCTTTCTTT.

Ten or more counts support this clone. In the same sample, other DNA sequences code for this CDR3. The chain combines TRBV24-1 with TRBJ2-1, with 9 bases aligning to TRBD1. The CDR3 has 15 amino acids. CDR1 is KGHDR and CDR2 is SFDVKD in the germline V gene. V lost 5 bases and J lost 6; bases outside the gene matches: 7. The CDR3 sequence: CATSVAGTGINEQFF. The CDR3 nucleotides are TGTGCCACCAGTGTCGCCGGGACAGGGATCAATGAGCAGTTCTTC.

This clone was observed at least ten times. The V gene is TRBV29-1, the J gene TRBJ1-2; TRBD1 matches at 9 bases. The V gene's germline CDR1 is SQVTM and CDR2 ANQGSEA. V lost 3 bases and J lost 8; bases outside the gene matches: 13. CDR3 size: 15 residues. CDR3 bases: TGCAGCGTTGACTCTCTGTCGGGGACAGGGTGGGGCTACACCTTC. Its protein product is CSVDSLSGTGWGYTF.

This clone was seen more than once but under ten times. The chain joins TRBV12-3 or TRBV12-4 to TRBJ1-3, with no clear D. This CDR3 comprises 15 residues. V gave up 10 bases and J gave up 2 bases, with 18 bases separating them. This CDR3 reads CAIIPDTFPGNTIYF. The CDR3 nucleotides are TGTGCCATCATCCCCGACACTTTCCCTGGAAACACCATATATTTT.

Details on this clone: It is likely a read error, because the conserved phenylalanine at the end of the CDR3 is missing. The V and J genes are TRBV5-5 and TRBJ2-7; D not certain. Germline V gives CDR1 SGHKS, CDR2 YYEKEE (reference sequence). The CDR3 loop spans 14 amino acids. The CDR3, as DNA: TGTGCCATCAGCTTGGAAGGACGCGCACTCGAGCAGTACCTC. Its protein product is CAISLEGRALEQYL.